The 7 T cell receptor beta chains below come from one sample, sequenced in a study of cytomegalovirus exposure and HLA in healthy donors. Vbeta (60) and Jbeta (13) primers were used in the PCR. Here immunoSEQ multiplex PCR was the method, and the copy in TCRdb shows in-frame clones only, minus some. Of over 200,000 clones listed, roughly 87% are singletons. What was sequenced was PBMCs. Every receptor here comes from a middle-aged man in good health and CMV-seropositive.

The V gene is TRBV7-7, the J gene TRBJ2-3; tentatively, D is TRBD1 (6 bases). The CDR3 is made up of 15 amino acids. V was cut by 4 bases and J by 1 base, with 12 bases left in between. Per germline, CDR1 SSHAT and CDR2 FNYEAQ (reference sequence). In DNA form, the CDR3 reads TGTGCCAGCAGCTACGCCCCAGGGGGCACAGATACGCAGTATTTT. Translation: CASSYAPGGTDTQYF.

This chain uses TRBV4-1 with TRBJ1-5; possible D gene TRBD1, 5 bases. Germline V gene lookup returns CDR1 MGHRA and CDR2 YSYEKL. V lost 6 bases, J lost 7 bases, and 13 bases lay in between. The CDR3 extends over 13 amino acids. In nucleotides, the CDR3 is TGCGCCAGCAGTGGAGGGAGGGACCAGCCCCAGCATTTT. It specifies CASSGGRDQPQHF.

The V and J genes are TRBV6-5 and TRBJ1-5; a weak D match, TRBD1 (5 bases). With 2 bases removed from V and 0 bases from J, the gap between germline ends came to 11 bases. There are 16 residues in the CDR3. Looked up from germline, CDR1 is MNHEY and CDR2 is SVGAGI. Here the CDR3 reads CASSYDSPRSNQPQHF. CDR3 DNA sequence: TGTGCCAGCAGTTACGACAGCCCTCGTAGCAATCAGCCCCAGCATTTT.

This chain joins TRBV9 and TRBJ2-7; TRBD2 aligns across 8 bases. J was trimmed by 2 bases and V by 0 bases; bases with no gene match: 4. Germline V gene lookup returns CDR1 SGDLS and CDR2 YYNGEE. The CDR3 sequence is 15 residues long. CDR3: CASSVDIGRAYEQYF. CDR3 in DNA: TGTGCCAGCAGCGTAGATATCGGGAGGGCCTACGAGCAGTACTTC.

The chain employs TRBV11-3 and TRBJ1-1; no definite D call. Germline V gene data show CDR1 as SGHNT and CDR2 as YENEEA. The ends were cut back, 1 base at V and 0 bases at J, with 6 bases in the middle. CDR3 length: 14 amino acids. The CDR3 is CASSLGLMNTEAFF. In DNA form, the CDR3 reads TGTGCCAGCAGCTTAGGACTCATGAACACTGAAGCTTTCTTT.

The CDR3 loop reads CASSSRGSGANVLTF. The CDR3 coding sequence is TGTGCCAGCAGTTCCAGGGGCTCTGGGGCCAACGTCCTGACTTTC. The chain uses TRBV27 and TRBJ2-6; D possibly corresponds to TRBD1 (6 bases). This CDR3 spans 15 amino acids. Germline loops: CDR1 MNHEY, CDR2 SMNVEV (reference sequence). V was pared by 4 bases and J by 0 bases, with 7 bases between. The whole variable domain, remainder taken from reference TRBV27 and TRBJ2-6, is EAQVTQNPRYLITVTGKKLTVTCSQNMNHEYMSWYRQDPGLGLRQIYYSMNVEVTDKGDVPEGYKVSRKEKRNFPLILESPSPNQTSLYFCASSSRGSGANVLTFGAGSRLTVL.

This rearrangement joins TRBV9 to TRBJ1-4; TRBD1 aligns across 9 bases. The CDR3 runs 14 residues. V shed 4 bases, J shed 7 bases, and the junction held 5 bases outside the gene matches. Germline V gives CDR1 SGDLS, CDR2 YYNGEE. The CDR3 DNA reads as TGTGCCAGCAGCCTCGGGACAGGGACTGAAAAACTGTTTTTT. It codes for CASSLGTGTEKLFF.